This TCR beta chain was identified during a study of blood T cell repertoires in COVID-19. Methods used by the authors: The assay estimated nucleated cells by amplifying reference gene primers. Clones were sequenced by immunoSEQ multiplex PCR, and TCRdb holds only the in-frame ones, with some missing. That table supplies the V and J calls and clone size; D and trimming were determined from the DNA. Here the sample spans around 130,000 clones, roughly 89% being singletons. V lost 0 bases to trimming and J lost 3 bases, with 7 bases between them. There are 14 residues in the CDR3. Germline V gene sequence: CDR1 SGDLS, CDR2 YYNGEE.

The V call is TRBV9, the J call TRBJ1-3; no definite D call. Sequenced input: peripheral blood. This clonotype was sampled from a man aged 50-60 years with active or convalescent COVID-19. CDR3 bases: TGTGCCAGCAGCGTAGCGGGTGTTGGAAACACCATATATTTT. It codes for CASSVAGVGNTIYF. The variable domain in full, completed from reference TRBV9 and TRBJ1-3, reads DSGVTQTPKHLITATGQRVTLRCSPRSGDLSVYWYQQSLDQGLQFLIQYYNGEERAKGNILERFSAQQFPDLHSELNLSSLELGDSALYFCASSVAGVGNTIYFGEGSWLTVV.